This T cell receptor (beta chain) was identified during a study of siplizumab effects on memory and regulatory T cells. Study results and caveats: The alloresponse seemed to draw substantially on naive T cells, which appeared more diverse than memory cells.

This table comes from immunoSEQ multiplex PCR, and its TCRdb copy is limited to in-frame clones, with some not included. The sample has roughly 62,000 clones; around three quarters are singletons. On this clone itself: Its matching antigen is unknown.

Sequenced unstimulated subsets in a few donor pairs: CD4+ naive, CD4+ memory, CD8+ naive, CD8+ effector memory, CD8+ TEMRA. This CDR3 has 14 residues. Per germline, CDR1 LNHDA and CDR2 SQIVND (reference sequence). J lost 9 bases, V lost 3 bases, and 2 bases had no gene match. The chain couples TRBV19 to TRBJ1-6, with TRBD1 matching over 10 bases. The specimen was memory CD4+ T cells sorted from blood. The receptor was isolated from a human donor in good health. CDR3 protein: CASSIGTGVSPLHF. In nucleotides, the CDR3 is TGTGCCAGTAGTATTGGGACAGGGGTTTCACCCCTCCACTTT.